The 5 T cell receptor beta chains in this list originate from one sample, sequenced in a study of regulatory T cells in long-lasting Graves disease. According to the study, TCR beta libraries were built with iRepertoire HTBI primers and CDR3-region Arm-PCR. Each CDR3 protein gets one entry after TCRdb re-called the multiplex PCR reads with MiXCR. The sample consists of 350,000 to 500,000 distinct CDR3 sequences, 21% of them appearing once. Time point described: persistent/refractory GD, antithyroid drugs over 5 years with positive TRAb. The TCR library was made from RNA extracted from PBMCs. The material was peripheral blood mononuclear cells (PBMCs), obtained when the disease was refractory, from a patient treated with antithyroid drugs. The receptors originated from a female donor with Graves disease.

This clonotype was seen a handful of times. The genes are TRBV7-9 and TRBJ2-7, with 10 bases fitting TRBD1. V lost 1 base, J lost 2 bases, and 8 bases stayed unmatched. This CDR3 contains 17 residues. CDR1 is SEHNR and CDR2 is FQNEAQ in the germline V gene (reference sequence). The CDR3 is CASSLGAGTGVTYEQYF. The DNA of the CDR3 is TGTGCCAGCAGCTTAGGGGCCGGGACAGGGGTTACCTACGAGCAGTACTTC.

This clonotype came up many times. The chain joins TRBV28 to TRBJ2-7; D is perhaps TRBD2 (5 bases). Trimming cost V 3 bases and J 3 bases, with 12 bases left between them. Per the germline V gene, CDR1 is MDHEN and CDR2 is SYDVKM. The CDR3 loop spans 14 amino acids. DNA of the CDR3: TGTGCCAGCAGTTTGAGGGCGGCGATCTACGAGCAGTACTTC. This encodes CASSLRAAIYEQYF.

This clonotype was picked up many times. J is TRBJ2-7 and V is TRBV28, with D tentatively TRBD2 (5 bases). This CDR3 is built from 11 residues. The germline V and J ends were trimmed by 8 bases and 2 bases, with 7 bases remaining between them. Per germline, CDR1 MDHEN and CDR2 SYDVKM. CDR3 sequence reads: CASAGAYEQYF. In DNA form, the CDR3 reads TGTGCCAGCGCGGGCGCCTACGAGCAGTACTTC. Using reference TRBV28 and TRBJ2-7 for the parts outside the CDR3, the full variable domain is DVKVTQSSRYLVKRTGEKVFLECVQDMDHENMFWYRQDPGLGLRLIYFSYDVKMKEKGDIPEGYSVSREKKERFSLILESASTNQTSMYLCASAGAYEQYFGPGTRLTVT.

This clonotype was counted ten times or more. This rearrangement joins TRBV20-1 to TRBJ2-4; unclear D gene. The germline CDR1 and CDR2 sequences are DFQATT and SNEGSKA (reference sequence). The CDR3 consists of 16 residues. Trimming left V 3 bases short and J 5 bases short, with 20 bases between. The CDR3 reads CSASLFLAAVQNIQYF. The CDR3 region has the DNA TGCAGTGCTAGCCTGTTTCTTGCGGCAGTTCAAAACATTCAGTACTTC.

This clonotype came up many times. This chain connects TRBV11-2 to TRBJ2-7; 8 nucleotides align to TRBD2. This CDR3 comprises 14 residues. V dropped 5 bases and J dropped 6; count of bases not matched to a gene: 9. The V gene's germline CDR1 is SGHAT and CDR2 FQNNGV. CDR3 loop: CASSLRGGLGEQYF. The CDR3 nucleotides read TGTGCCAGCAGCCTACGGGGGGGTCTAGGCGAGCAGTACTTC.